Listed below are T cell receptor beta chains from one sample, sequenced in a study of cytomegalovirus exposure and HLA in healthy donors. Repertoires were generated with immunoSEQ multiplex PCR, while TCRdb's copy carries only in-frame clones and drops some. The sample records about 160,000 clones, about three fifths being singletons. The sequencing input was PBMCs. These receptors came from a woman between 55 and 75 years old in good health and CMV-seropositive. CDR3s include the opening cysteine and the closing phenylalanine or tryptophan. Each record gives: D gene, clone size, V gene, J gene, CDR3 DNA, CDR3 protein. The D gene is left open where the match is weak. Clone size is stated in some rows and not others, as once, few, many or a class when expanded.

>TRBD2|-|TRBV27|TRBJ2-7
TGTGCCAGCAGTTGGGGGGTAGCGGGGGCCTACGAGCAGTACTTC
CASSWGVAGAYEQYF
>TRBD2|-|TRBV9|TRBJ2-5
TGTGCCAGCACCCCGGGACTAGCGGGAGAAGAGACCCAGTACTTC
CASTPGLAGEETQYF
>TRBD2|-|TRBV7-8|TRBJ2-1
TGTGCCAGCAGCCCTCCGGGACTAGCGGACAATGAGCAGTTCTTC
CASSPPGLADNEQFF
>TRBD1|-|TRBV9|TRBJ2-7
TGTGCCAGCAGCGTAGGACAGGGGGGTTTGTACGAGCAGTACTTC
CASSVGQGGLYEQYF
>TRBD1|-|TRBV18|TRBJ1-1
TGTGCCAGCTCAACCGGGACAGGTAACACTGAAGCTTTCTTT
CASSTGTGNTEAFF
>-|few|TRBV19|TRBJ2-1
TGTGCCAGTAGGGGGTCAGGGTTCAATGAGCAGTTCTTC
CASRGSGFNEQFF
>-|-|TRBV7-2|TRBJ1-1
TGTGCCAGCAGCTCGCGGGGGGGCACTGAAGCTTTCTTT
CASSSRGGTEAFF
>TRBD2|-|TRBV9|TRBJ2-3
TGTGCCAGCAGCGTCTGGGGGAGGGGTACAGATACGCAGTATTTT
CASSVWGRGTDTQYF
>-|few|TRBV6-5|TRBJ2-1
TGTGCCAGCAGCCGTGGTTGGAGCTCCTACAATGAGCAGTTCTTC
CASSRGWSSYNEQFF
>-|-|TRBV28|TRBJ1-5
TGTGCCAGCAGTTCGCCACAGTTCAATCAGCCCCAGCATTTT
CASSSPQFNQPQHF
>-|-|TRBV15|TRBJ1-4
TGTGCCACCAGCTTGGGGGGGATTGAAAAACTGTTTTTT
CATSLGGIEKLFF
>TRBD2|-|TRBV7-9|TRBJ2-2
TGTGCCAGCAGTAGGACTAGCGGGAGACCCGGGGAGCTGTTTTTT
CASSRTSGRPGELFF
>TRBD2|few|TRBV19|TRBJ2-3
TGTGCCAGTAGGGACGGGGGGGCGGGCACAGATACGCAGTATTTT
CASRDGGAGTDTQYF
>TRBD2|-|TRBV7-3|TRBJ2-1
TGTGCCAGCAGTTGGGGGGGCAATGAGCAGTTCTTC
CASSWGGNEQFF
>-|-|TRBV18|TRBJ1-5
TGTGCCAGCTCCCAGGGGCAGGGTGTGAGTCAGCCCCAGCATTTT
CASSQGQGVSQPQHF
>-|-|TRBV27|TRBJ2-7
TGTGCCAGCAGTTTCTTAGGGGGACCCTACGAGCAGTACTTC
CASSFLGGPYEQYF